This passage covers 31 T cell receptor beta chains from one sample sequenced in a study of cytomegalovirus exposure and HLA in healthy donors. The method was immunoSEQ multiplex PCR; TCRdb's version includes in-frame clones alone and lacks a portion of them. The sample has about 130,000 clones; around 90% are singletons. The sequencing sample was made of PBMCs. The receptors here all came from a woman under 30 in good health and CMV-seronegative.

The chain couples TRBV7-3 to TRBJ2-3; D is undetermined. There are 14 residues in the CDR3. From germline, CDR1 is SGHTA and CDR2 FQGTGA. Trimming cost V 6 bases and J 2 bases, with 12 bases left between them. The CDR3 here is CASRRRPVTDTQYF. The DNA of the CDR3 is TGTGCCAGCAGGCGCCGTCCGGTCACAGATACGCAGTATTTT.

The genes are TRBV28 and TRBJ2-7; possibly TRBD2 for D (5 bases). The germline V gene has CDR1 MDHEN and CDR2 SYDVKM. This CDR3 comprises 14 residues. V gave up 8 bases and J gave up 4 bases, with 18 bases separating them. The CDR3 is CASFGHSRGYEQYF. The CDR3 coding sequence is TGTGCCAGCTTTGGTCACTCACGAGGGTACGAGCAGTACTTC.

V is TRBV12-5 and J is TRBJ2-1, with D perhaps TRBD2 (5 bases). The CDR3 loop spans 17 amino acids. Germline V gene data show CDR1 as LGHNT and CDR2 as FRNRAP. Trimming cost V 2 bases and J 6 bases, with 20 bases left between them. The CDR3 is CASGLSTRSGGSNEQFF. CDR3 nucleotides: TGTGCTAGTGGTTTGTCGACTCGGAGCGGAGGAAGCAATGAGCAGTTCTTC.

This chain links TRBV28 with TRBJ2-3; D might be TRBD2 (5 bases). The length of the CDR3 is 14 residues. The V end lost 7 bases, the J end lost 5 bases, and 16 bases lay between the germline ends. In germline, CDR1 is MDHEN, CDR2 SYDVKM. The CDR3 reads CASTPRGAGDTQYF. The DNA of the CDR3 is TGTGCCAGCACCCCTCGGGGAGCCGGAGATACGCAGTATTTT.

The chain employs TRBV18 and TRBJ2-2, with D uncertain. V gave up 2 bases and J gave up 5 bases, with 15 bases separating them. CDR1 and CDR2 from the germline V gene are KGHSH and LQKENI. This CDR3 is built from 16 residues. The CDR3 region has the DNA TGTGCCAGCTCACCAAAAGACAACCCCCAGACCGGGGAGCTGTTTTTT. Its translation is CASSPKDNPQTGELFF.

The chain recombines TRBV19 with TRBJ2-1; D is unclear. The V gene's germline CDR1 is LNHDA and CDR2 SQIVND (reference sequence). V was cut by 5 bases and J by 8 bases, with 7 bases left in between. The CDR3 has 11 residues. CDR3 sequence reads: CASSALYEQFF. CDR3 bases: TGTGCCAGTAGTGCGCTGTATGAGCAGTTCTTC.

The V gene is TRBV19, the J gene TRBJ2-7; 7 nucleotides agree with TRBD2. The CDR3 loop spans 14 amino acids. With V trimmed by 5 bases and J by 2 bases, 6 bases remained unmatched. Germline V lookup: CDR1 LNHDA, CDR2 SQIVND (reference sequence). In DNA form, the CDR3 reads TGTGCCAGTAGTGGGCCTAGCGGACCCTACGAGCAGTACTTC. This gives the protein CASSGPSGPYEQYF.

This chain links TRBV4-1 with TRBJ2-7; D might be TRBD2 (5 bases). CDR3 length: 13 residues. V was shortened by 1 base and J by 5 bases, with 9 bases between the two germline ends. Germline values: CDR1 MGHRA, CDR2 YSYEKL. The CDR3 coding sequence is TGCGCCAGCAGCCAAGTCCCGGGAAACGAGCAGTACTTC. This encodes CASSQVPGNEQYF.

In nucleotides, the CDR3 is TGCGCCAGCAGCTTGGAGTTCGGGGGGGATGAAAAACTGTTTTTT. Translating it yields CASSLEFGGDEKLFF. This sequence joins TRBV5-1 and TRBJ1-4; D is possibly TRBD1 (5 bases). The ends were cut back, 0 bases at V and 6 bases at J, with 12 bases in the middle. The CDR3 runs 15 residues. Germline CDR1 reads SGHRS; CDR2 reads YFSETQ.

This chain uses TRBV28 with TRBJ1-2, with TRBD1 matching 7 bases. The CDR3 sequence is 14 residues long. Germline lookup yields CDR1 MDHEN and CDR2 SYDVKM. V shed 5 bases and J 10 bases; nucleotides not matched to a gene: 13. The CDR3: CASSKGHTGDAYTF. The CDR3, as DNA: TGTGCCAGCAGTAAGGGGCATACAGGGGATGCCTACACCTTC.

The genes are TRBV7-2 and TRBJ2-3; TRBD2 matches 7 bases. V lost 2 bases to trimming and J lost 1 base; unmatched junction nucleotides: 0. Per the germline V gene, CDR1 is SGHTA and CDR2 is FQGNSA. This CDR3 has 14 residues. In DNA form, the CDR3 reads TGTGCCAGCAGCTTAACTAGCGGCACAGATACGCAGTATTTT. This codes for CASSLTSGTDTQYF. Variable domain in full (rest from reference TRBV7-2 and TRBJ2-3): GAGVSQSPSNKVTEKGKDVELRCDPISGHTALYWYRQSLGQGLEFLIYFQGNSAPDKSGLPSDRFSAERTGGSVSTLTIQRTQQEDSAVYLCASSLTSGTDTQYFGPGTRLTVL.

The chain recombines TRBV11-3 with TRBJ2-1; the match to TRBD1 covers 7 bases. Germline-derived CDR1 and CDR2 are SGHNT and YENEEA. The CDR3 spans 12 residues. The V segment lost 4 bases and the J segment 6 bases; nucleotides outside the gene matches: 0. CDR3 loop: CASSSGGNEQFF. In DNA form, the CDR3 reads TGTGCCAGCAGCTCAGGGGGCAATGAGCAGTTCTTC.

The CDR3 DNA sequence: TGTGCCAGTAGTGAAACAGGGGGCAGTCAAAAACTGTTTTTT. This codes for CASSETGGSQKLFF. The J gene is TRBJ1-4, the V gene TRBV19; 9 bases are a match to TRBD1. The ends lost 5 bases at V and 9 bases at J; junction bases unmatched: 7. CDR1 LNHDA and CDR2 SQIVND come from the germline V gene (reference sequence). This CDR3 region has 14 residues.

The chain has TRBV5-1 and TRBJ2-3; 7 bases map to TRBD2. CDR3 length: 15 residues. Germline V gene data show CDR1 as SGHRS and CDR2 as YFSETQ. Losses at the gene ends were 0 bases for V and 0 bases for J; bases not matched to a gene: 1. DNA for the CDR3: TGCGCCAGCAGCTTGGTGGGGGGGAGCACAGATACGCAGTATTTT. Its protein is CASSLVGGSTDTQYF. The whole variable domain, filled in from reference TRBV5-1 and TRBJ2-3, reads KAGVTQTPRYLIKTRGQQVTLSCSPISGHRSVSWYQQTPGQGLQFLFEYFSETQRNKGNFPGRFSGRQFSNSRSEMNVSTLELGDSALYLCASSLVGGSTDTQYFGPGTRLTVL.

CDR3 nucleotide sequence: TGTGCCAGCTCACCGCGGACTAGCACAGATACGCAGTATTTT. Protein product: CASSPRTSTDTQYF. The chain is built from TRBV18 and TRBJ2-3, with D perhaps matching TRBD2 (5 bases). The CDR3 contains 14 residues. Germline-derived CDR1 and CDR2 are KGHSH and LQKENI. Trimming stripped 3 bases from V and 0 bases from J, with 7 bases between.

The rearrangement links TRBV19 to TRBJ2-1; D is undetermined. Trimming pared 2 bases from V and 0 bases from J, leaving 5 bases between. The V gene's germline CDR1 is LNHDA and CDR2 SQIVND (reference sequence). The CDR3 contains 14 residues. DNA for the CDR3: TGTGCCAGTAGTATAACGGGCTCCTACAATGAGCAGTTCTTC. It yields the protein CASSITGSYNEQFF.

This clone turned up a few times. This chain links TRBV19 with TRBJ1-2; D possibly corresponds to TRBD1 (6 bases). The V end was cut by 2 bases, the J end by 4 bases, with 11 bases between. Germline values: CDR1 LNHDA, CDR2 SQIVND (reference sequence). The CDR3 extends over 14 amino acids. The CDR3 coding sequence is TGTGCCAGTAGTATACGCGTCAGGGGCTATGGCTACACCTTC. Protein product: CASSIRVRGYGYTF.

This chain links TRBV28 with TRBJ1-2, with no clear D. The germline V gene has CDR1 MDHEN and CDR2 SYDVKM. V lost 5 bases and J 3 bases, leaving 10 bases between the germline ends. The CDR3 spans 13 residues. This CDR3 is CASSPTVDYGYTF. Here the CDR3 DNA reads TGTGCCAGCAGTCCTACAGTGGACTATGGCTACACCTTC.

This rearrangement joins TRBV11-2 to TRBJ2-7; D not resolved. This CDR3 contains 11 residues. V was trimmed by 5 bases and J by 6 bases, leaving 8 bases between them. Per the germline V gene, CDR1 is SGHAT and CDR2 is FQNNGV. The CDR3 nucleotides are TGTGCCAGCAGCGTCCTAGGCGAGCAGTACTTC. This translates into CASSVLGEQYF.

This CDR3 is CASSPRLAGGRDEQFF. The CDR3 nucleotides read TGTGCCAGCAGCCCAAGACTAGCGGGAGGTAGGGATGAGCAGTTCTTC. This chain connects TRBV7-9 to TRBJ2-1, with 13 bases that match TRBD2. J was trimmed by 8 bases and V by 5 bases; bases with no gene match: 9. This CDR3 has 16 residues. Germline CDR1 and CDR2: SEHNR and FQNEAQ (reference sequence).

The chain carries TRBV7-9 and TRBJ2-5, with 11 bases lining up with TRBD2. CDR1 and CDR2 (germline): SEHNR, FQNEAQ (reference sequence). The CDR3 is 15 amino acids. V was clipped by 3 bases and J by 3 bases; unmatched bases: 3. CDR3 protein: CASSFSSGREETQYF. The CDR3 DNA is TGTGCCAGCAGCTTCAGTAGCGGGAGGGAAGAGACCCAGTACTTC.

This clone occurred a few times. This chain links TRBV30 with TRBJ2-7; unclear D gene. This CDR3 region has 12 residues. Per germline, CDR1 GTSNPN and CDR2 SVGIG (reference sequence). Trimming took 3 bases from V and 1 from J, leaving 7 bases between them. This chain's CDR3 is CAWSPRSYEQYF. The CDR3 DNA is TGTGCCTGGAGCCCCAGATCCTACGAGCAGTACTTC.

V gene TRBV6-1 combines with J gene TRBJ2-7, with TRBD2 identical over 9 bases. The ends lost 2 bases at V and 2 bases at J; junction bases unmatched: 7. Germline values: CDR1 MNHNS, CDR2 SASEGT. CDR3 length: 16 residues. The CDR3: CASSELGTSSTYEQYF. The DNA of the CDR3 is TGTGCCAGCAGTGAACTCGGGACTAGCAGTACCTACGAGCAGTACTTC.

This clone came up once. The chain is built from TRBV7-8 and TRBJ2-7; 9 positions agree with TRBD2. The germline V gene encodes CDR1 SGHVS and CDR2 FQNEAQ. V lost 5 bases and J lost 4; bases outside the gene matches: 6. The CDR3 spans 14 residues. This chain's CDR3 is CASSPVAGVYEQYF. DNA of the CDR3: TGTGCCAGCAGCCCAGTAGCGGGAGTGTACGAGCAGTACTTC.

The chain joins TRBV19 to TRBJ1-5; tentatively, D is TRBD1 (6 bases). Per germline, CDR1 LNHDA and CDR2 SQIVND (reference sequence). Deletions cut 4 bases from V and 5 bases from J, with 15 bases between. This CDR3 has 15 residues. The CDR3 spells CASSTQGVGYQPQHF. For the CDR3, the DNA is TGTGCCAGTAGTACACAGGGAGTAGGGTATCAGCCCCAGCATTTT.

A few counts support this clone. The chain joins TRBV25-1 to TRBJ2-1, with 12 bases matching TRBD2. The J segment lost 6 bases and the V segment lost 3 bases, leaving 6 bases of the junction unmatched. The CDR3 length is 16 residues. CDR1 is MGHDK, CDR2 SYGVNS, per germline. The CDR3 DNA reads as TGTGCCAGCAGTGATCTAGCGGGAGGGTCTCGCAATGAGCAGTTCTTC. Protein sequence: CASSDLAGGSRNEQFF.

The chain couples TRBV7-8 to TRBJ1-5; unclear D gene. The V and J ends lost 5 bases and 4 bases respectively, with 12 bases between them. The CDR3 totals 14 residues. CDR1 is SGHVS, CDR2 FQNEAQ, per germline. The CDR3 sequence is CASSRDTRNQPQHF. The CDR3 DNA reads TGTGCCAGCAGCCGTGACACACGAAATCAGCCCCAGCATTTT.

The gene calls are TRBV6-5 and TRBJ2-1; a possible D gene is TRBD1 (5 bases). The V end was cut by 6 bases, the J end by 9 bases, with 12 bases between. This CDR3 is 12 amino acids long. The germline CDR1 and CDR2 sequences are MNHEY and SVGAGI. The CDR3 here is CASSSGLAEQFF. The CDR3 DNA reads TGTGCCAGCAGCTCAGGGTTAGCTGAGCAGTTCTTC.

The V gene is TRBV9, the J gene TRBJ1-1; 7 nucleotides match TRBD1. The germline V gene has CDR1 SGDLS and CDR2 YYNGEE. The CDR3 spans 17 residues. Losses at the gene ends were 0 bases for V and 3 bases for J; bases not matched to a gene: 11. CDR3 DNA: TGTGCCAGCAGCGTAGCAGGGGGTGGAGTAAGTGACACTGAAGCTTTCTTT. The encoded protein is CASSVAGGGVSDTEAFF.

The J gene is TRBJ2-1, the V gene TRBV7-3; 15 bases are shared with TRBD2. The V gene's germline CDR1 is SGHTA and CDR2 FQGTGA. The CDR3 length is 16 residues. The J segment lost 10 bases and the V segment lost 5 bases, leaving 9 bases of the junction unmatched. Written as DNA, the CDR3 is TGTGCCAGCAGCCTTATGGGGACTAGCGGGAGGAAAGAGCAGTTCTTC. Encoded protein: CASSLMGTSGRKEQFF.

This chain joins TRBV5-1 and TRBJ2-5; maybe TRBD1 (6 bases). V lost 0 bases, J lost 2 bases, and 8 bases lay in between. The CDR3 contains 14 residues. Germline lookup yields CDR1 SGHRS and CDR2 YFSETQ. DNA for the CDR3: TGCGCCAGCAGCTTGGGGGACACACAAGAGACCCAGTACTTC. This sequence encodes CASSLGDTQETQYF.